This TCR beta chain was recovered during a study of blood T cell repertoires in COVID-19. On the study more broadly: The United States, Italy and Spain provided the acute and convalescent COVID-19 samples.

Clones were sequenced by immunoSEQ multiplex PCR, and TCRdb holds only the in-frame ones, with some missing. Of about 87,000 clones in the sample, around 82% were seen once. Sequenced input: peripheral blood. The sequence came from a woman aged 55-69 years with acute or convalescent COVID-19.

The CDR3 protein is CASSPSGGEAQHF. The CDR3 coding sequence is TGTGCCAGCAGCCCCAGCGGCGGGGAGGCCCAGCATTTT. This chain connects TRBV7-2 to TRBJ1-5; no firm D call. The CDR3 contains 13 residues. The germline V and J ends were trimmed by 5 bases and 11 bases, with 16 bases remaining between them. Looked up from germline, CDR1 is SGHTA and CDR2 is FQGNSA. Together with reference TRBV7-2 and TRBJ1-5, the CDR3 gives the full variable domain: GAGVSQSPSNKVTEKGKDVELRCDPISGHTALYWYRQSLGQGLEFLIYFQGNSAPDKSGLPSDRFSAERTGGSVSTLTIQRTQQEDSAVYLCASSPSGGEAQHFGDGTRLSIL.